These 30 T cell receptor beta chains came from one sample sequenced in a study of response to subunit inactivated influenza vaccine. TCRdb analysed the RT-PCR reads with MiXCR anew, one entry per CDR3 protein. The data show around 520,000 distinct CDR3 sequences, roughly 10% seen once. Source: PBMCs from blood, taken on the day of vaccination. The receptors were gathered from a man aged 50-60 years who received an inactivated influenza vaccine.

V and J are TRBV28 and TRBJ1-1; no definite D call. The V gene lost 3 bases and the J gene lost 0 bases, with 11 bases spanning the gap. Germline CDR1 is MDHEN and CDR2 is SYDVKM. The CDR3 is 15 amino acids. In DNA form, the CDR3 reads TGTGCCAGCAGTTTTCCCGGTGAGATGAACACTGAAGCTTTCTTT. It encodes CASSFPGEMNTEAFF.

Ten or more counts support this clonotype. The chain couples TRBV5-6 to TRBJ2-1; TRBD2 matches at 14 bases. The CDR3 extends over 15 amino acids. Germline CDR1 reads SGHDT; CDR2 reads YYEEEE. J lost 10 bases, V lost 4 bases, and 7 bases had no gene match. CDR3 nucleotides: TGTGCCAGCAGCCGACTAGCGGGAGGGCCAGGGGAGCAGTTCTTC. This translates into CASSRLAGGPGEQFF.

V gene TRBV6-2 or TRBV6-3 combines with J gene TRBJ2-1; D is undetermined. The CDR3 spans 13 residues. CDR1 MNHEY and CDR2 SVGEGT come from the germline V gene. V shed 0 bases and J shed 12 bases, with 12 bases lying between them. In DNA, the CDR3 is TGTGCCAGCAGTTACTCTGGACCCCCGGGGCAGTTCTTC. Translating it yields CASSYSGPPGQFF.

The rearrangement links TRBV7-8 to TRBJ2-7; 7 nucleotides align to TRBD2. V shed 5 bases and J 11 bases; nucleotides not matched to a gene: 15. This CDR3 is built from 14 residues. CDR1 and CDR2 (germline): SGHVS, FQNEAQ. The CDR3 is CASSPPPALADKYF. The CDR3 DNA reads as TGTGCCAGCAGCCCACCCCCAGCCCTAGCGGATAAGTACTTC.

This clonotype was seen only a few times. V and J are TRBV7-8 and TRBJ2-3; 7 bases agree with TRBD1. The CDR3 spans 15 residues. The J segment lost 2 bases and the V segment lost 5 bases, leaving 7 bases of the junction unmatched. CDR1 and CDR2 from the germline V gene are SGHVS and FQNEAQ. CDR3 DNA: TGTGCCAGCAGCGCCAGACAGGGACACACAGATACGCAGTATTTT. Translated: CASSARQGHTDTQYF.

There are a few counts of this clonotype. This chain links TRBV4-3 with TRBJ2-1; D gene ambiguous. The germline CDR1 and CDR2 sequences are LGHNA and YSLEER. The CDR3 length is 16 residues. V lost 1 base, J lost 6 bases, and 16 bases lay in between. The CDR3 is CASSQVPGQLFNEQFF. CDR3 in DNA: TGCGCCAGCAGCCAAGTTCCGGGCCAGTTGTTCAATGAGCAGTTCTTC.

There are a few counts of this clonotype. The DNA for the CDR3 is TGTGCCAGCAGTTACGACAGGATATTAGGTAGCAATCAGCCCCAGCATTTT. This translates into CASSYDRILGSNQPQHF. The gene calls are TRBV6-5 and TRBJ1-5, with a tentative D call TRBD1 (6 bases). V was shortened by 2 bases and J by 0 bases, with 14 bases between the two germline ends. CDR3 length: 17 residues. Germline CDR1 is MNHEY and CDR2 is SVGAGI.

The chain is built from TRBV12-3 or TRBV12-4 and TRBJ2-5; 8 nucleotides line up with TRBD1. V lost 6 bases and J lost 5; bases outside the gene matches: 5. The CDR3 is made up of 13 amino acids. CDR3 coding DNA: TGTGCCAGCAGGGACAGGGCCGGGGAGACCCAGTACTTC. This codes for CASRDRAGETQYF.

This clonotype was recorded many times. CDR3: CASSLKGTYEQYF. The CDR3, as DNA: TGTGCCAGCAGTTTGAAAGGAACCTACGAGCAGTACTTC. This sequence joins TRBV12-3 or TRBV12-4 and TRBJ2-7; D is ambiguous. The CDR3 runs to 13 residues. V lost 3 bases and J lost 2, with 8 bases in between.

V is TRBV4-1 and J is TRBJ2-3; D call uncertain. CDR1 is MGHRA, CDR2 YSYEKL, per germline. This CDR3 is 14 amino acids long. V was clipped by 0 bases and J by 7 bases, with 11 bases between them. The CDR3 nucleotides are TGCGCCAGCAGCCAAGATAGTTATGGGAATACGCAGTATTTT. The encoded protein is CASSQDSYGNTQYF.

The chain employs TRBV11-2 and TRBJ2-1; a weak D match, TRBD2 (6 bases). The V end was cut by 4 bases, the J end by 4 bases, with 17 bases between. The CDR3 is made up of 16 amino acids. Germline CDR1 is SGHAT and CDR2 is FQNNGV. The DNA of the CDR3 is TGTGCCAGCAGCTCCCTCGGGACTGCGGAATACAATGAGCAGTTCTTC. As protein: CASSSLGTAEYNEQFF.

Only a few counts were recorded for this clonotype. The chain combines TRBV19 with TRBJ2-2; 13 bases are shared with TRBD2. V was pared by 5 bases and J by 1 base, with 4 bases of the junction left unmatched. The germline CDR1 and CDR2 sequences are LNHDA and SQIVND (reference sequence). The CDR3 contains 17 residues. This chain's CDR3 is CASSRLAGGQNTGELFF. Here the CDR3 DNA reads TGTGCCAGTAGTCGACTAGCGGGGGGCCAGAACACCGGGGAGCTGTTTTTT.

The chain is built from TRBV20-1 and TRBJ2-5; a possible D gene is TRBD2 (6 bases). The length of the CDR3 is 12 residues. Germline values: CDR1 DFQATT, CDR2 SNEGSKA (reference sequence). Deletions cut 3 bases from V and 5 bases from J, with 10 bases between. CDR3 region: CSASGGDETQYF. In DNA form, the CDR3 reads TGCAGTGCTAGCGGGGGTGATGAGACCCAGTACTTC.

This clonotype appeared a few times. This sequence joins TRBV7-3 and TRBJ2-4, with 9 bases aligning to TRBD1. The CDR3 runs 16 residues. The V segment lost 1 base and the J segment 7 bases; nucleotides outside the gene matches: 8. Germline-derived CDR1 and CDR2 are SGHTA and FQGTGA. CDR3 residues: CASSLNSLGTGNIQYF. DNA of the CDR3: TGTGCCAGCAGCTTAAATAGCTTAGGGACAGGGAACATTCAGTACTTC.

There are many counts of this clonotype. The V call is TRBV14, the J call TRBJ1-4, with unresolved D. With 4 bases removed from V and 5 bases from J, the gap between germline ends came to 17 bases. CDR1 is SGHDN, CDR2 FVKESK, per germline. The CDR3 totals 16 residues. The CDR3 DNA follows: TGTGCCAGCAGCCGATGGATCGGACGGCTGAATGAAAAACTGTTTTTT. This sequence encodes CASSRWIGRLNEKLFF.

Remarks on this clonotype: At one of its ends the junction is not consistent with the germline gene, which may arise from a read error. The chain joins TRBV5-1 to TRBJ2-1, with TRBD2 matching 7 bases. The CDR3 runs 15 residues. Germline CDR1 is SGHRS and CDR2 is YFSETQ. The CDR3 protein is CASSLDSGAYNEQLF. Written as DNA, the CDR3 is TGCGCCAGCAGCTTGGACAGCGGGGCATACAATGAGCAGCTCTTC.

This clonotype was detected many times. This rearrangement joins TRBV12-3 or TRBV12-4 to TRBJ2-4; maybe TRBD1 (7 bases). V was shortened by 5 bases and J by 2 bases, with 19 bases between the two germline ends. The CDR3 contains 17 residues. CDR3 amino acids: CASSPGGNPEPKNIQYF. The CDR3 nucleotides are TGTGCCAGCAGTCCAGGGGGGAATCCGGAACCCAAAAACATTCAGTACTTC.

V gene TRBV7-2 combines with J gene TRBJ2-5; D gene uncertain. This CDR3 region has 13 residues. Germline V CDR1 and CDR2: SGHTA, FQGNSA. Trimming took 2 bases from V and 9 from J, leaving 13 bases between them. CDR3 residues: CASSLLGIRAQYF. The DNA for the CDR3 is TGTGCCAGCAGCTTACTGGGGATTCGGGCCCAGTACTTC.

V gene TRBV15 combines with J gene TRBJ2-2; no firm D call. Germline CDR1 and CDR2: LNHNV and YYDKDF (reference sequence). The CDR3 loop spans 16 amino acids. Trimming removed 0 bases at V and 0 bases at J, with 8 bases between. The CDR3 DNA reads as TGTGCCACCAGCAGAGATGCCGGTTCGAACACCGGGGAGCTGTTTTTT. It codes for CATSRDAGSNTGELFF.

A few counts support this clonotype. The chain links TRBV2 to TRBJ2-4, with a tentative D call TRBD1 (6 bases). V lost 10 bases and J 7 bases, leaving 17 bases between the germline ends. Germline CDR1 and CDR2: SNHLY and FYNNEI. The CDR3 totals 13 residues. The CDR3 DNA reads TGTGCCATCAGAGGGGGTCAGGGTAACATTCAGTACTTC. Translation gives CAIRGGQGNIQYF. Drawing the rest from reference TRBV2 and TRBJ2-4, the complete variable domain is EPEVTQTPSHQVTQMGQEVILRCVPISNHLYFYWYRQILGQKVEFLVSFYNNEISEKSEIFDDQFSVERPDGSNFTLKIRSTKLEDSAMYFCAIRGGQGNIQYFGAGTRLSVL.

This rearrangement joins TRBV4-1 to TRBJ2-5; 9 positions agree with TRBD2. With 0 bases clipped from V and 5 bases from J, the junction kept 7 bases outside the gene matches. The CDR3 is made up of 16 amino acids. The germline V gene encodes CDR1 MGHRA and CDR2 YSYEKL. The chain's CDR3 is CASSQDRRGGVETQYF. CDR3 nucleotides: TGCGCCAGCAGCCAAGATAGGCGGGGGGGGGTCGAGACCCAGTACTTC.

This clonotype turned up a few times. The V call is TRBV5-1, the J call TRBJ2-1; 7 nucleotides match TRBD1. The CDR3 contains 15 residues. Germline CDR1 SGHRS, CDR2 YFSETQ. V shed 9 bases and J 4 bases; nucleotides not matched to a gene: 13. CDR3 in amino acids: CATREGGARYNEQFF. In nucleotides, the CDR3 is TGCGCCACCAGAGAAGGGGGCGCGAGGTACAATGAGCAGTTCTTC.

This clonotype has only a few counts. The V and J genes are TRBV11-2 and TRBJ2-7; 9 bases line up with TRBD1. CDR3 length equals 14 residues. CDR1 is SGHAT, CDR2 FQNNGV, per germline. J was trimmed by 6 bases and V by 3 bases; bases with no gene match: 6. The CDR3 coding sequence is TGTGCCAGCAGCTTCGGGACAGGGATTTTCGAGCAGTACTTC. It codes for CASSFGTGIFEQYF. The full variable domain, rest sourced from reference TRBV11-2 and TRBJ2-7, is EAGVAQSPRYKIIEKRQSVAFWCNPISGHATLYWYQQILGQGPKLLIQFQNNGVVDDSQLPKDRFSAERLKGVDSTLKIQPAKLEDSAVYLCASSFGTGIFEQYFGPGTRLTVT.

This clonotype was seen only a few times. This sequence joins TRBV12-3 or TRBV12-4 and TRBJ2-7; D ambiguous. This CDR3 has 14 amino acids. Trimming took 4 bases from V and 4 from J, leaving 14 bases between them. CDR3 residues: CASSSVPPGYEQYF. DNA for the CDR3: TGTGCCAGCAGTTCCGTCCCTCCAGGTTACGAGCAGTACTTC.

In this sample, this clonotype turned up many times. The chain links TRBV3-1 to TRBJ2-7, with no clear D. Germline V gives CDR1 LGHDT, CDR2 YNNKEL (reference sequence). This CDR3 is 11 amino acids long. V dropped 4 bases and J dropped 2 bases, with 3 bases sitting between them. The CDR3 region has the DNA TGTGCCAGCAGCCGGGCCTACGAGCAGTACTTC. Its protein is CASSRAYEQYF.

This clonotype was detected a few times. The rearrangement uses TRBV28 and TRBJ2-7; TRBD1 matches 9 bases. The CDR3 is made up of 15 amino acids. The V and J ends lost 2 bases and 2 bases, in that order; junction bases with no gene match: 4. Germline CDR1 reads MDHEN; CDR2 reads SYDVKM. In nucleotides, the CDR3 is TGTGCCAGCAGTTTAGGGACAGGGCCCCCCTACGAGCAGTACTTC. It is translated as CASSLGTGPPYEQYF.

This chain joins TRBV4-2 and TRBJ2-3, with 8 bases fitting TRBD2. The V segment lost 0 bases and the J segment 1 base; nucleotides outside the gene matches: 3. CDR3 size: 16 residues. CDR1 and CDR2 from the germline V gene are LGHNA and YNFKEQ. The CDR3 sequence is CASSQDWRGGTDTQYF. In DNA, the CDR3 is TGTGCCAGCAGCCAAGATTGGCGGGGGGGCACAGATACGCAGTATTTT.

The chain links TRBV28 to TRBJ1-5; D is undetermined. Germline CDR1 reads MDHEN; CDR2 reads SYDVKM. V was shortened by 3 bases and J by 6 bases, with 6 bases between the two germline ends. The CDR3 spans 12 residues. CDR3 nucleotides: TGTGCCAGCAGTTTTATTGGTCAGCCCCAGCATTTT. Its protein is CASSFIGQPQHF.

This clonotype was seen repeatedly, ten times or more. The genes are TRBV12-3 or TRBV12-4 and TRBJ2-1, with D hard to call. Trimming pared 5 bases from V and 7 bases from J, leaving 6 bases between. CDR3 size: 11 residues. This CDR3 reads CASSPKNEQFF. DNA of the CDR3: TGTGCCAGCAGTCCAAAAAATGAGCAGTTCTTC.

This clonotype has a handful of counts. The chain links TRBV10-3 to TRBJ2-1, with D possibly matching TRBD2 (6 bases). The CDR3 is made up of 15 amino acids. The ends were cut back, 8 bases at V and 0 bases at J, with 14 bases in the middle. Germline lookup yields CDR1 ENHRY and CDR2 SYGVKD. DNA for the CDR3: TGTGCCATCGGTAAGGACGGGAGCTCCTACAATGAGCAGTTCTTC. The encoded protein is CAIGKDGSSYNEQFF.